What follows are 8 T cell receptor beta chains derived from one specimen sequenced in a study of cytomegalovirus exposure and HLA in healthy donors. PCR amplification relied on 60 Vbeta primers (plus 13 Jbeta primers). Profiling relied on immunoSEQ multiplex PCR, and the TCRdb table lists in-frame clones only, not all of them. Among approximately 150,000 clones listed, just under 80% were seen once. The sample comprised PBMCs. These receptors were taken from a woman under 30 in good health and CMV-seronegative.

This chain connects TRBV21-1 to TRBJ1-1; TRBD1 was called by the table and not checked on the DNA. TRBV21-1 constitutes a pseudogene. CDR3 length: 15 amino acids. The CDR3 DNA is TGTGCCAGCAGCTCTAGGACAGGGGGCGATTGGTCCCAATTCTTT. As protein: CASSSRTGGDWSQFF.

This chain links TRBV6-5 with TRBJ1-1, with D possibly matching TRBD1 (5 bases). This CDR3 has 14 residues. The V gene lost 0 bases and the J gene lost 3 bases, with 8 bases spanning the gap. CDR1 is MNHEY and CDR2 is SVGAGI in the germline V gene. The DNA for the CDR3 is TGTGCCAGCAGTTACTCGTTCAGGGACACTGAAGCTTTCTTT. Protein sequence: CASSYSFRDTEAFF.

The rearrangement links TRBV29-1 to TRBJ2-7, with TRBD2 matching 13 bases. Per germline, CDR1 SQVTM and CDR2 ANQGSEA. V gave up 2 bases and J gave up 5 bases; unmatched junction bases: 9. CDR3 length: 16 residues. The CDR3 reads CSVEKYGTSGTHEQYF. CDR3 DNA sequence: TGCAGCGTTGAAAAATACGGGACTAGCGGGACCCACGAGCAGTACTTC.

There are a few counts of this clone. The rearrangement joins TRBV6-1 to TRBJ2-1; D is uncertain. Germline lookup yields CDR1 MNHNS and CDR2 SASEGT. The CDR3 totals 16 residues. The V end was cut by 2 bases, the J end by 8 bases, with 19 bases between. CDR3: CASSERHPGGVHEQFF. The CDR3 nucleotides are TGTGCCAGCAGTGAACGCCACCCCGGTGGTGTACATGAGCAGTTCTTC.

The chain recombines TRBV4-2 with TRBJ2-7; maybe TRBD2 (6 bases). Germline assignment: CDR1 LGHNA and CDR2 YNFKEQ. Trimming removed 0 bases at V and 4 bases at J, with 16 bases between. The CDR3 runs to 16 residues. For the CDR3, the DNA is TGTGCCAGCAGCCAAGAAAGGCTAGGGACTCATTACGAGCAGTACTTC. Protein: CASSQERLGTHYEQYF.

This chain links TRBV7-9 with TRBJ2-1; the D gene is possibly TRBD1 (7 bases). V shed 6 bases and J shed 7 bases, with 22 bases lying between them. CDR1 is SEHNR and CDR2 is FQNEAQ in the germline V gene (reference sequence). The CDR3 sequence is 16 residues long. CDR3 residues: CASSQTGGTDFNEQFF. The CDR3 nucleotides are TGTGCCAGCAGTCAAACCGGAGGGACAGACTTTAATGAGCAGTTCTTC.

This chain connects TRBV10-2 to TRBJ2-5; 11 bases agree with TRBD2. The CDR3 sequence is 16 residues long. Per germline, CDR1 WSHSY and CDR2 SAAADI. V dropped 3 bases and J dropped 7; count of bases not matched to a gene: 10. The CDR3 sequence is CASSDSGRASSTTQYF. The CDR3 nucleotides are TGCGCCAGCAGTGATAGCGGGAGGGCCAGTTCTACGACCCAGTACTTC.

This chain connects TRBV6-1 to TRBJ1-1; tentative D call: TRBD1 (6 bases). Trimming cost V 3 bases and J 3 bases, with 8 bases left between them. Germline loops: CDR1 MNHNS, CDR2 SASEGT. This CDR3 is 13 amino acids long. This CDR3 reads CASSEGAHTEAFF. For the CDR3, the DNA is TGTGCCAGCAGTGAGGGGGCGCACACTGAAGCTTTCTTT.